The 22 T cell receptor beta chains presented below share a single source sample, sequenced in a study of T-cell reconstitution after alpha-beta-depleted transplantation in children. A library of TCRbeta sequences, prepared with unique molecular identifiers, was generated. MiXCR was run by TCRdb on the PCR reads, yielding one entry per CDR3 protein. Among 200,000 to 250,000 distinct CDR3 sequences listed, under 13% were seen once. Sequenced here: PBMCs, sampled before TCRalphabeta/CD19-depleted stem cell transplant. The receptors originated from a child younger than two with acute myeloid leukemia, due to receive a stem cell transplant.

This clonotype appeared many times. This chain connects TRBV9 to TRBJ2-2, with 8 bases fitting TRBD2. With V trimmed by 4 bases and J by 4 bases, 6 bases remained unmatched. This CDR3 is built from 15 residues. In germline, CDR1 is SGDLS, CDR2 YYNGEE. The DNA for the CDR3 is TGTGCCAGCAGCTCTCAGCGGGAGCTCACCGGGGAGCTGTTTTTT. The encoded protein is CASSSQRELTGELFF.

The rearrangement uses TRBV20-1 and TRBJ2-7, with TRBD1 identical over 8 bases. This CDR3 has 15 amino acids. Looked up from germline, CDR1 is DFQATT and CDR2 is SNEGSKA (reference sequence). CDR3 sequence reads: CSGGRAGGRSYEQYF. In DNA, the CDR3 is TGCAGCGGGGGCCGGGCAGGGGGCCGCTCCTACGAGCAGTACTTC.

This clonotype has a count of ten or more. V and J are TRBV7-9 and TRBJ2-1, with 10 bases fitting TRBD1. CDR1 is SEHNR and CDR2 is FQNEAQ in the germline V gene (reference sequence). V was clipped by 5 bases and J by 5 bases; unmatched bases: 6. The CDR3 totals 15 residues. CDR3 residues: CASSPRGTGDNEQFF. In nucleotides, the CDR3 is TGTGCCAGCAGCCCGCGGGGGACAGGGGACAATGAGCAGTTCTTC.

This clonotype was seen repeatedly, ten times or more. CDR3 in amino acids: CAISEGPQVHNEQFF. The CDR3 coding sequence is TGTGCCATCAGTGAAGGACCGCAGGTCCACAATGAGCAGTTCTTC. The chain is built from TRBV10-3 and TRBJ2-1, with D uncertain. Germline V gene sequence: CDR1 ENHRY, CDR2 SYGVKD. The germline V and J ends were trimmed by 3 bases and 5 bases, with 14 bases remaining between them. The CDR3 extends over 15 amino acids.

The chain joins TRBV20-1 to TRBJ2-7, with 10 bases aligning to TRBD1. V lost 5 bases and J lost 2; bases outside the gene matches: 12. The CDR3 totals 16 residues. The germline CDR1 and CDR2 sequences are DFQATT and SNEGSKA (reference sequence). CDR3 in amino acids: CSAYSTGTGETYEQYF. The CDR3 coding sequence is TGCAGTGCTTATTCTACCGGGACAGGGGAGACCTACGAGCAGTACTTC.

This clonotype was counted a few times. The chain joins TRBV5-1 to TRBJ2-3; D possibly corresponds to TRBD2 (5 bases). Looked up from germline, CDR1 is SGHRS and CDR2 is YFSETQ. The CDR3 covers 17 residues. The V end was cut by 4 bases, the J end by 0 bases, with 18 bases between. CDR3 in DNA: TGCGCCAGCAGCCCCCGATTTAGCGCCCTGAGCACAGATACGCAGTATTTT. Translating gives CASSPRFSALSTDTQYF. Drawing the rest from reference TRBV5-1 and TRBJ2-3, the complete variable domain is KAGVTQTPRYLIKTRGQQVTLSCSPISGHRSVSWYQQTPGQGLQFLFEYFSETQRNKGNFPGRFSGRQFSNSRSEMNVSTLELGDSALYLCASSPRFSALSTDTQYFGPGTRLTVL.

This clonotype was found many times. The rearrangement uses TRBV20-1 and TRBJ2-2; 7 bases fit TRBD1. CDR1 is DFQATT and CDR2 is SNEGSKA in the germline V gene (reference sequence). The CDR3 has 17 amino acids. J lost 0 bases, V lost 3 bases, and 10 bases had no gene match. The CDR3 here is CSARGAIGTANTGELFF. DNA of the CDR3: TGCAGTGCTAGGGGGGCCATAGGGACAGCGAACACCGGGGAGCTGTTTTTT.

The chain couples TRBV28 to TRBJ1-1; 7 bases are a match to TRBD1. With 10 bases clipped from V and 4 bases from J, the junction kept 6 bases outside the gene matches. This CDR3 spans 12 amino acids. Germline values: CDR1 MDHEN, CDR2 SYDVKM. CDR3 protein: CATKQGPTEAFF. The CDR3 nucleotides are TGTGCCACCAAACAGGGGCCCACTGAAGCTTTCTTT.

This clonotype was detected ten times or more. The V call is TRBV20-1, the J call TRBJ2-7; TRBD1 matches 9 bases. J was trimmed by 4 bases and V by 0 bases; bases with no gene match: 7. Germline loops: CDR1 DFQATT, CDR2 SNEGSKA (reference sequence). The CDR3 has 15 residues. CDR3 sequence reads: CSARDPGQGGYEQYF. The CDR3 DNA sequence: TGCAGTGCTAGAGATCCGGGACAGGGAGGATACGAGCAGTACTTC.

This clonotype has only a few counts. A single base separates this from a much larger clone, so it may be a read error. The J gene is TRBJ2-7, the V gene TRBV12-3 or TRBV12-4; D gene unclear. This CDR3 has 14 residues. The ends were cut back, 2 bases at V and 4 bases at J, with 12 bases in the middle. The CDR3 DNA follows: TGTGCCAGCAGTTTAAAAGGGAAAAGGTACGAGCAGTACTTC. This codes for CASSLKGKRYEQYF.

The table lists this clonotype with many counts. The chain is built from TRBV6-5 and TRBJ2-1, with a tentative D call TRBD1 (5 bases). The CDR3 is made up of 14 amino acids. Trimming pared 0 bases from V and 15 bases from J, leaving 18 bases between. The germline V gene has CDR1 MNHEY and CDR2 SVGAGI. The CDR3 DNA is TGTGCCAGCAGTTACTCGTTCAGGGAAGGACGGTGGTTCTTC. It is translated as CASSYSFREGRWFF.

At least ten counts were recorded for this clonotype. This sequence joins TRBV7-2 and TRBJ2-7; tentatively, D is TRBD2 (6 bases). Germline assignment: CDR1 SGHTA and CDR2 FQGNSA. This CDR3 contains 14 residues. Trimming took 1 base from V and 2 from J, leaving 9 bases between them. As DNA, the CDR3 is TGTGCCAGCAGCTTAGGCGGGGCCACCTACGAGCAGTACTTC. Translating it yields CASSLGGATYEQYF.

In this sample, this clonotype turned up many times. The V gene is TRBV12-3 or TRBV12-4, the J gene TRBJ2-1, with a tentative D call TRBD2 (6 bases). V gave up 5 bases and J gave up 0 bases, with 17 bases separating them. The CDR3 has 17 amino acids. CDR3 amino acids: CASSLEAGYSSYNEQFF. The CDR3, as DNA: TGTGCCAGCAGTCTAGAAGCGGGTTATAGCTCCTACAATGAGCAGTTCTTC.

The table lists this clonotype with a few counts. Sequence at one end of the junction differs from germline and may be a read error. This chain uses TRBV18 with TRBJ2-7; TRBD2 is a possible D gene (6 bases). CDR3 length: 13 amino acids. Per the germline V gene, CDR1 is KGHSH and CDR2 is LQKENI. The CDR3 loop is CASSPGGSYEQSF. CDR3 coding DNA: TGTGCCAGCTCACCAGGAGGGTCCTACGAGCAGTCCTTC.

The sample holds many counts of this clonotype. The chain employs TRBV5-1 and TRBJ1-2, with D perhaps matching TRBD1 (6 bases). CDR3 length: 15 residues. Germline values: CDR1 SGHRS, CDR2 YFSETQ. Trimming pared 4 bases from V and 0 bases from J, leaving 13 bases between. CDR3 coding DNA: TGCGCCAGCAGCGTGGGACACCAAGCTAACTATGGCTACACCTTC. It translates to CASSVGHQANYGYTF.

As regards this clonotype: This may arise from a read error, as a much more abundant clone is one base away. This chain joins TRBV29-1 and TRBJ2-1, with TRBD1 matching 10 bases. The CDR3 is 15 residues long. The germline CDR1 and CDR2 sequences are SQVTM and ANQGSEA. DNA for the CDR3: TGCAGCGTCCAGATGGACAGGGGGTTCGGCAATAAGCAGTTCTTC. This sequence encodes CSVQMDRGFGNKQFF.

This clonotype was detected many times. The chain links TRBV20-1 to TRBJ2-3; 8 bases line up with TRBD2. V lost 6 bases, J lost 4 bases, and 12 bases stayed unmatched. CDR3 size: 15 residues. CDR1 and CDR2 from the germline V gene are DFQATT and SNEGSKA (reference sequence). The DNA for the CDR3 is TGCAGTGCCCCCCCGCGGACTAGCTTTTCAGATACGCAGTATTTT. This translates into CSAPPRTSFSDTQYF.

The V call is TRBV20-1, the J call TRBJ2-3; D is perhaps TRBD2 (6 bases). Trimming cost V 1 base and J 7 bases, with 15 bases left between them. There are 14 residues in the CDR3. Germline CDR1 and CDR2: DFQATT and SNEGSKA (reference sequence). The CDR3 spells CSARVGGVFNTQYF. The CDR3 DNA sequence: TGCAGTGCTAGAGTCGGGGGAGTGTTCAATACGCAGTATTTT.

This clonotype was counted at least ten times. The rearrangement joins TRBV20-1 to TRBJ2-7; 10 positions match TRBD1. The CDR3 runs 17 residues. V gave up 0 bases and J gave up 2 bases; unmatched junction bases: 10. In germline, CDR1 is DFQATT, CDR2 SNEGSKA (reference sequence). The CDR3 reads CSARDLGQGDITYEQYF. In nucleotides, the CDR3 is TGCAGTGCTAGAGATCTAGGACAGGGGGACATCACCTACGAGCAGTACTTC.

There are many counts of this clonotype. The J gene is TRBJ2-1, the V gene TRBV6-1, with 10 bases aligning to TRBD2. The CDR3 has 15 residues. Germline-derived CDR1 and CDR2 are MNHNS and SASEGT. After removal of 4 bases from V and 7 bases from J, the junction contained 7 bases not matched to a gene. CDR3 sequence reads: CASSVSLAGGNEQFF. Here the CDR3 DNA reads TGTGCCAGCAGTGTCAGCTTAGCGGGAGGAAATGAGCAGTTCTTC.

In the case of this clonotype: Possible read error: a much larger clone is one base away. The CDR3 sequence: CAGSGTPSSYNEQFF. For the CDR3, the DNA is TGTGCCGGCAGCGGGACTCCGAGCTCCTACAATGAGCAGTTCTTC. The chain links TRBV9 to TRBJ2-1; TRBD2 aligns across 7 bases. This CDR3 comprises 15 residues. The germline gives CDR1 SGDLS, CDR2 YYNGEE.

This clonotype appeared a few times. This sequence joins TRBV6-1 and TRBJ2-2; 10 bases map to TRBD1. The J segment lost 7 bases and the V segment lost 6 bases, leaving 8 bases of the junction unmatched. The germline gives CDR1 MNHNS, CDR2 SASEGT. The CDR3 loop spans 15 amino acids. This chain's CDR3 is CASSPGQGGGGELFF. For the CDR3, the DNA is TGTGCCAGCAGCCCCGGACAGGGGGGTGGCGGGGAGCTGTTTTTT.